The entry that follows covers one T cell receptor (beta chain) sequence. Its specificity is unknown. Sequencing used immunoSEQ multiplex PCR; TCRdb keeps in-frame clones, though not all of them. The sample comprises 90,000 to 100,000 clones, nearly 90% of which are singletons, and about 0.16% rests with the top ten. V was trimmed by 0 bases and J by 2 bases, leaving 15 bases between them. CDR1 SGHRS and CDR2 YFSETQ come from the germline V gene. The CDR3 has 16 residues. These data originate in a study of OX40 agonist ivuxolimab in advanced cancers. Overall study context: Patients were dosed with the agonistic anti-OX40 (CD134) antibody ivuxolimab. Ivuxolimab, which patients received intravenously every 2 weeks, was dosed at 0.01 to 10 mg/kg. Study-level results: Blood T cells, both CD4+ and CD8+, expanded clonally by week 6 at 0.1 to 3.0 mg/kg. Antigens targeted by the expanded peripheral T cells were not determined.

The sequenced sample was CD4+ or CD8+ T cells sorted from blood, obtained in a trial of the OX40 agonist ivuxolimab. This receptor was obtained from an adult with an advanced solid tumor such as melanoma, head and neck, liver or kidney cancer. The chain is built from TRBV5-1 and TRBJ2-7; possibly TRBD2 for D (5 bases). CDR3 DNA: TGCGCCAGCAGCTTGGGGCGGGTGATTTTACCCTACGAGCAGTACTTC. It codes for CASSLGRVILPYEQYF. Filled out from reference TRBV5-1 and TRBJ2-7, the complete variable domain reads KAGVTQTPRYLIKTRGQQVTLSCSPISGHRSVSWYQQTPGQGLQFLFEYFSETQRNKGNFPGRFSGRQFSNSRSEMNVSTLELGDSALYLCASSLGRVILPYEQYFGPGTRLTVT.